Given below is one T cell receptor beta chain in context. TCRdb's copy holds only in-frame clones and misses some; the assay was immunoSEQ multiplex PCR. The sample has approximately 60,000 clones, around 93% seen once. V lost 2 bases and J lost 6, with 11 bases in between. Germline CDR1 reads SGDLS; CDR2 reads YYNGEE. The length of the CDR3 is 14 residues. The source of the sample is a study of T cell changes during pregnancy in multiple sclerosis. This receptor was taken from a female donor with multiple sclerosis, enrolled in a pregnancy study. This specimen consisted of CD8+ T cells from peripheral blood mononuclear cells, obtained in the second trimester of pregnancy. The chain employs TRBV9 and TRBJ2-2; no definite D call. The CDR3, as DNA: TGTGCCAGCAGCGTCCAGGCTCGCGCCGGGGAGCTGTTTTTT. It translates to CASSVQARAGELFF.